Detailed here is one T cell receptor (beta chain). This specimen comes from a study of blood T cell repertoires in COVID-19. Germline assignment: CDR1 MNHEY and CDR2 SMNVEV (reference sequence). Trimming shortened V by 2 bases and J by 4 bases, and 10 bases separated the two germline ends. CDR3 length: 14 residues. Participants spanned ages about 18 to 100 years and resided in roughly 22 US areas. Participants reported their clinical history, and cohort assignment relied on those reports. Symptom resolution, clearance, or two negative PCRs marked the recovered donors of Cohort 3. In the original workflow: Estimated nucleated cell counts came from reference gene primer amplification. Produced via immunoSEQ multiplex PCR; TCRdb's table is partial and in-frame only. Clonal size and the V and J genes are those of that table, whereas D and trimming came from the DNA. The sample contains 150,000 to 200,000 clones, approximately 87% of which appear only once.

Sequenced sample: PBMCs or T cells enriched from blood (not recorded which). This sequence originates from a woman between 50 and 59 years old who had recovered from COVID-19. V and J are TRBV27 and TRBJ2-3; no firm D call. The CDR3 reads CASSLLKIADTQYF. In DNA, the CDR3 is TGTGCCAGCAGTTTACTTAAAATCGCAGATACGCAGTATTTT.